Presented here are 16 T cell receptor beta chains from one specimen sequenced in a study of blood T cell repertoires in COVID-19. Sequencing was performed with immunoSEQ multiplex PCR; in TCRdb, only in-frame clones are kept and a portion is missing. The table includes about 190,000 clones, nearly 90% detected once. The sequencing input was peripheral blood. The receptors originated from a man aged 45-60 years with acute or convalescent COVID-19.

The gene calls are TRBV7-2 and TRBJ2-5; 8 nucleotides line up with TRBD2. With V trimmed by 5 bases and J by 1 base, 9 bases remained unmatched. Germline-derived CDR1 and CDR2 are SGHTA and FQGNSA. This CDR3 has 16 residues. CDR3 protein: CASSAYSGAFQETQYF. Here the CDR3 DNA reads TGTGCCAGCAGCGCATATAGCGGGGCCTTCCAAGAGACCCAGTACTTC.

The table lists this clone with a few counts. CDR3 in amino acids: CASSQEGGTGIGELFF. CDR3 DNA: TGTGCCAGCAGCCAAGAAGGGGGGACAGGGATTGGGGAGCTGTTTTTT. This chain links TRBV4-2 with TRBJ2-2; 9 positions match TRBD1. CDR3 length: 16 residues. The J segment lost 8 bases and the V segment lost 0 bases, leaving 7 bases of the junction unmatched. CDR1 and CDR2 (germline): LGHNA, YNFKEQ.

This rearrangement joins TRBV5-6 to TRBJ2-2; 7 bases are a match to TRBD1. J gave up 3 bases and V 1 base, and 9 bases lay outside the gene matches. This CDR3 has 17 amino acids. CDR1 is SGHDT, CDR2 YYEEEE, per germline. In nucleotides, the CDR3 is TGTGCCAGCAGCTTGATCCGGGACAGCGCCTACACCGGGGAGCTGTTTTTT. Amino acids: CASSLIRDSAYTGELFF.

This sequence joins TRBV28 and TRBJ1-5; a possible D gene is TRBD1 (5 bases). V was trimmed by 2 bases and J by 4 bases, leaving 9 bases between them. Per germline, CDR1 MDHEN and CDR2 SYDVKM. CDR3 length: 14 residues. CDR3 region: CASSLGAGNQPQHF. The DNA of the CDR3 is TGTGCCAGCAGTTTAGGGGCAGGGAATCAGCCCCAGCATTTT.

This clone is a singleton in its sample. The chain combines TRBV11-2 with TRBJ2-1, with a tentative D call TRBD1 (6 bases). This CDR3 is 14 amino acids long. Germline V CDR1 and CDR2: SGHAT, FQNNGV. Deletions cut 5 bases from V and 4 bases from J, with 12 bases between. Here the CDR3 reads CASSQNQGYNEQFF. The CDR3, as DNA: TGTGCCAGCAGCCAGAATCAGGGGTACAATGAGCAGTTCTTC.

The chain has TRBV27 and TRBJ2-5; D uncertain. The CDR3 is 14 residues long. CDR1 and CDR2 (germline): MNHEY, SMNVEV (reference sequence). Trimming removed 5 bases at V and 0 bases at J, with 10 bases between. For the CDR3, the DNA is TGTGCCAGCAGTCCAAGTGACTACCAAGAGACCCAGTACTTC. Encoded protein: CASSPSDYQETQYF.

The J gene is TRBJ2-1, the V gene TRBV4-1; D perhaps matches TRBD1 (5 bases). Germline V gene sequence: CDR1 MGHRA, CDR2 YSYEKL. Trimming stripped 1 base from V and 6 bases from J, with 7 bases between. The CDR3 runs to 13 residues. CDR3 DNA sequence: TGCGCCAGCAGCCAAGGAACAGGCAATGAGCAGTTCTTC. Translating it yields CASSQGTGNEQFF.

This clone has just a few counts. This chain's CDR3 is CASSRRTGWSGYTF. CDR3 nucleotides: TGTGCCAGCAGCCGTAGGACAGGGTGGTCTGGCTACACCTTC. V gene TRBV7-8 combines with J gene TRBJ1-2, with 8 bases identical to TRBD1. Germline trimming cut 5 bases from V and 7 bases from J; bases unmatched to any gene: 9. CDR3 length equals 14 residues. Germline values: CDR1 SGHVS, CDR2 FQNEAQ.

This chain's CDR3 is CASSPVRTDYGYTF. In DNA form, the CDR3 reads TGTGCCAGCAGTCCTGTACGGACAGACTATGGCTACACCTTC. The chain combines TRBV27 with TRBJ1-2; TRBD1 is a possible D gene (6 bases). Trimming cost V 5 bases and J 3 bases, with 13 bases left between them. The CDR3 runs to 14 residues. Per germline, CDR1 MNHEY and CDR2 SMNVEV (reference sequence).

The rearrangement joins TRBV29-1 to TRBJ2-5; D remains unclear. This CDR3 has 10 residues. V dropped 3 bases and J dropped 9 bases, with 8 bases sitting between them. Germline V gives CDR1 SQVTM, CDR2 ANQGSEA. In DNA, the CDR3 is TGCAGCGTTGATATGACACCCCAGTACTTC. Its protein is CSVDMTPQYF.

The rearrangement links TRBV15 to TRBJ1-3; D gene ambiguous. V was pared by 4 bases and J by 0 bases, with 16 bases between. Germline CDR1 is LNHNV and CDR2 is YYDKDF (reference sequence). This CDR3 comprises 17 residues. The CDR3 is CATSTPRGAFSGNTIYF. CDR3 sequence (DNA): TGTGCCACCAGCACCCCCAGAGGTGCTTTCTCTGGAAACACCATATATTTT.

This chain joins TRBV5-1 and TRBJ1-5, with 7 bases lining up with TRBD1. V shed 7 bases and J 4 bases; nucleotides not matched to a gene: 5. CDR3 length equals 13 residues. Per the germline V gene, CDR1 is SGHRS and CDR2 is YFSETQ. CDR3 coding DNA: TGCGCCAGCCGCACAGGGGATAATCAGCCCCAGCATTTT. It yields the protein CASRTGDNQPQHF. The full variable domain, in which reference TRBV5-1 and TRBJ1-5 provide the parts outside the CDR3, is KAGVTQTPRYLIKTRGQQVTLSCSPISGHRSVSWYQQTPGQGLQFLFEYFSETQRNKGNFPGRFSGRQFSNSRSEMNVSTLELGDSALYLCASRTGDNQPQHFGDGTRLSIL.

The chain has TRBV5-5 and TRBJ1-5; D is ambiguous. Trimming took 2 bases from V and 9 from J, leaving 15 bases between them. Germline V CDR1 and CDR2: SGHKS, YYEKEE (reference sequence). This CDR3 has 14 amino acids. CDR3 DNA: TGTGCCAGCAGCTTAGGACGGGGATATGGGCCCCAGCATTTT. As protein: CASSLGRGYGPQHF.

The chain employs TRBV6-5 and TRBJ2-5; perhaps TRBD2 as D (6 bases). The germline gives CDR1 MNHEY, CDR2 SVGAGI. V gave up 11 bases and J gave up 7 bases, with 20 bases separating them. The CDR3 is 13 amino acids. CDR3 DNA: TGTGCCGGGGAGCGGGCTGCCCTCGGGACCCAGTACTTC. The encoded protein is CAGERAALGTQYF.

V and J are TRBV3-1 (or the pseudogene TRBV3-2) and TRBJ1-1, with TRBD1 identical over 8 bases. The germline CDR1 and CDR2 sequences are LGHDT and YNNKEL (reference sequence). The CDR3 has 13 amino acids. Trimming cost V 1 base and J 8 bases; bases outside gene matches: 3. CDR3 protein: CASSQGGDREAFF. The CDR3 bases are TGTGCCAGCAGCCAAGGCGGGGACAGGGAAGCTTTCTTT.

V is TRBV7-3 and J is TRBJ2-1; a possible D gene is TRBD2 (6 bases). The V end was cut by 5 bases, the J end by 0 bases, with 11 bases between. Per the germline V gene, CDR1 is SGHTA and CDR2 is FQGTGA. The CDR3 is 15 residues long. CDR3 coding DNA: TGTGCCAGCAGCCCAGGGAGGACCTCCTACAATGAGCAGTTCTTC. It encodes CASSPGRTSYNEQFF.